The T cell receptor beta chain under discussion was sequenced for a study of tumor-infiltrating lymphocytes in primary liver carcinoma. Unsorted bulk tissue of about 20-32 mg yielded co-extracted RNA and DNA. Total RNA (approximately 450 ng) served as template for TCR beta cDNA synthesis primed by a constant-region primer. Three rounds of nested multiplex PCR with slightly modified ARM-PCR produced TCR beta libraries. For around 9 cycles apiece, the opening two PCR rounds ran with TRBV1-TRBV30 forward primers and a C-beta reverse primer. TCRdb re-called the multiplex PCR reads with MiXCR, one entry per CDR3 protein. The profile shows around 99,000 distinct CDR3 sequences, just under 70% of them singletons. Notes on this clonotype: The junction differs from germline at one of its ends, possibly a read error.

The CDR3 spans 14 residues. Germline V gene data show CDR1 as ENHRY and CDR2 as SYGVKD. V is TRBV10-3 and J is TRBJ2-5; 7 bases line up with TRBD2. The TCR was taken from a man aged 35 to 55 with primary liver carcinoma and hepatitis B virus infection. Sample: tumor-adjacent normal liver tissue. The CDR3 sequence: CAIRTGEGLETQYF. For the CDR3, the DNA is TGTGCTATCAGGACCGGGGAGGGTTTGGAGACCCAGTACTTC.